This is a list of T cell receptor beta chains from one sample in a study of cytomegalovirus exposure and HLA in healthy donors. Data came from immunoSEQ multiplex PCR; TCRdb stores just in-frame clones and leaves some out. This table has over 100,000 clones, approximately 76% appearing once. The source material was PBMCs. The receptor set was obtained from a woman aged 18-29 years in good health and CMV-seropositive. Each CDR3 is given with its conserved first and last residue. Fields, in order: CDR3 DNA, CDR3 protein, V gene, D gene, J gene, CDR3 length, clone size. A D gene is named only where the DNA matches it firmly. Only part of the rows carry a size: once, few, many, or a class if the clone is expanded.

TGTGCCAGCAGCTACCTCCTGACTAGCGGTTCCTACAATGAGCAGTTCTTC CASSYLLTSGSYNEQFF TRBV5-4 TRBD2 TRBJ2-1 17 -
TGTGCCAGCAGCCAGGGGGTGAACACTGAAGCTTTCTTT CASSQGVNTEAFF TRBV7-6 TRBD1 TRBJ1-1 13 few
TGTGCCAGCAGTGAAGGGGAGGGTTACTATGGCTACACCTTC CASSEGEGYYGYTF TRBV6-1 - TRBJ1-2 14 many
TGTGCCAGCAGCTTAGACACGAACACCGGGGAGCTGTTTTTT CASSLDTNTGELFF TRBV27 - TRBJ2-2 14 -
TGTGCCAGCAGCGACCAGGGGGCGAGCGGCCAGCCCCAGCATTTT CASSDQGASGQPQHF TRBV2 TRBD1 TRBJ1-5 15 -
TGTGCCAGCAGTCAACCCCCCGGGAACACTGAAGCTTTCTTT CASSQPPGNTEAFF TRBV28 - TRBJ1-1 14 -
TGTGCCAGTAGCCCCGGACTAGCGGGAGAGACCGAGCAGTTCTTC CASSPGLAGETEQFF TRBV19 TRBD2 TRBJ2-1 15 -
TGTGCCAGCAGCCAAGGGGTGTGGACAGGGAACTATGGCTACACCTTC CASSQGVWTGNYGYTF TRBV4-2 TRBD1 TRBJ1-2 16 -
TGTGCCAGCAGTGCGGGACAGAGCTATGGCTACACCTTC CASSAGQSYGYTF TRBV6-5 TRBD1 TRBJ1-2 13 -
TGTGCCAGTAGTATAGTCGGGACAGGGAAGGAGACCCAGTACTTC CASSIVGTGKETQYF TRBV19 TRBD1 TRBJ2-5 15 -
TGCGCCAGCAGCAATGGACTAGCGGGCCTCCCCCCAGATACGCAGTATTTT CASSNGLAGLPPDTQYF TRBV5-1 TRBD2 TRBJ2-3 17 -
TGTGCCAGCAGCATTGGAGGGCCCTGGGAGCTGTTTTTT CASSIGGPWELFF TRBV13 - TRBJ2-2 13 -
TGTGCCAGCAGTAGACTAGCGGGAGTCTATGAGCAGTTCTTC CASSRLAGVYEQFF TRBV6-4 TRBD2 TRBJ2-1 14 few
TGTGCCAGCAGCCCCGGGACTAGCGGAGGGGGTACGCAGTATTTT CASSPGTSGGGTQYF TRBV7-6 TRBD2 TRBJ2-3 15 -
TGCGCCAGCAGCTCCCTAATCTGGTATGAGCAGTTCTTC CASSSLIWYEQFF TRBV5-1 - TRBJ2-1 13 -
TGTGCCATCAGGTTTAGCGGGAGGGCTCTGGACGAGCAGTACTTC CAIRFSGRALDEQYF TRBV10-3 TRBD2 TRBJ2-7 15 -
TGTGCCAGCAGTGGACTAGCGGGAGCAGATACGCAGTATTTT CASSGLAGADTQYF TRBV6-1 TRBD2 TRBJ2-3 14 -
TGTGCCAGCAGAGACTGGGGACAGTATAATGAAAAACTGTTTTTT CASRDWGQYNEKLFF TRBV6-1 TRBD1 TRBJ1-4 15 -
TGTGCCAGCAGTTGGACTAGTTTTAGCACAGATACGCAGTATTTT CASSWTSFSTDTQYF TRBV27 TRBD2 TRBJ2-3 15 -
TGTGCCAGCAGCACAGGGGGTCGTGGCTACACCTTC CASSTGGRGYTF TRBV6-6 TRBD1 TRBJ1-2 12 -
TGTGCCATCAGTGAGTGGGGCATCACTAGCAATCAGCCCCAGCATTTT CAISEWGITSNQPQHF TRBV10-3 - TRBJ1-5 16 once
TGTGCCAGTAAGGGACAGGGGGTGACTGAAGCTTTCTTT CASKGQGVTEAFF TRBV2 TRBD1 TRBJ1-1 13 -
TGCGCCAGCAGCCAAGAGGGACTTCCCGAGACCCAGTACTTC CASSQEGLPETQYF TRBV4-1 - TRBJ2-5 14 once
TGTGCCACCAGCAGCCCATTCGTGGCCGACTATGGCTACACCTTC CATSSPFVADYGYTF TRBV15 - TRBJ1-2 15 once
TGTGCCAGCAGGGGACAGGGCGGCACTGAAGCTTTCTTT CASRGQGGTEAFF TRBV13 TRBD1 TRBJ1-1 13 few
TGTGCCAGCAGTTGGGCGGGGGAGACCCAGTACTTC CASSWAGETQYF TRBV28 - TRBJ2-5 12 -
TGTGCCAGTAGTATAGAGTGGCAGGGGGGAATGGGAGATACGCAGTATTTT CASSIEWQGGMGDTQYF TRBV19 - TRBJ2-3 17 -
TGTGCCAGCAGTGATACACGGGGAAATCAAGAGACCCAGTACTTC CASSDTRGNQETQYF TRBV25-1 - TRBJ2-5 15 -
TGTGCCAGCAGTGACACTGGGCAGGGGAGTGAAAAACTGTTTTTT CASSDTGQGSEKLFF TRBV6-6 - TRBJ1-4 15 -
TGCAGCGTTGAAAGGCCTAGCGGGAGCACAGATACGCAGTATTTT CSVERPSGSTDTQYF TRBV29-1 TRBD2 TRBJ2-3 15 -
TGTGCCAGCAGTTTGTCGACAGGGGTGGGGGAGCTGTTTTTT CASSLSTGVGELFF TRBV27 TRBD1 TRBJ2-2 14 once
TGTGCCAGCAGCGAGGGACAGGTCTTCACAGATACGCAGTATTTT CASSEGQVFTDTQYF TRBV7-9 TRBD1 TRBJ2-3 15 -
TGTGCCAGCAGTCCCAGGAGGGGAGATTTGCCCCAGCATTTT CASSPRRGDLPQHF TRBV6-5 - TRBJ1-5 14 few
TGTGCCAGCAGTGGACAGCCTGCCCAGCATTTT CASSGQPAQHF TRBV6-4 - TRBJ1-5 11 -
TGCAGCGCGGACAGGGGGCATGAGCAGTTCTTC CSADRGHEQFF TRBV20-1 TRBD1 TRBJ2-1 11 -
TGTGCCTGGACAGGGGGCCCCCTTAACTATGGCTACACCTTC CAWTGGPLNYGYTF TRBV30 TRBD1 TRBJ1-2 14 -
TGTGCCTGGGAAGCGACAGGGGAGAGAACTGAAGCTTTCTTT CAWEATGERTEAFF TRBV30 TRBD1 TRBJ1-1 14 -
TGCGCCAGCAGCTTGAATCCAGGGAACATGAACACTGAAGCTTTCTTT CASSLNPGNMNTEAFF TRBV5-1 - TRBJ1-1 16 -
TGTGCCAGCAGCCAAGGGACAGGGCCGAACACTGAAGCTTTCTTT CASSQGTGPNTEAFF TRBV4-2 TRBD1 TRBJ1-1 15 -
TGTGCCAGCAGCTGGCCAGGACAGGGGCTGATTCAGTACTTC CASSWPGQGLIQYF TRBV5-8 TRBD1 TRBJ2-4 14 -
TGTGCCAGCGAGGGCGGGCCTACCTACGAGCAGTACTTC CASEGGPTYEQYF TRBV25-1 - TRBJ2-7 13 -
TGTGCCAGCAGTATTAGCGGGAGCCGCACAGATACGCAGTATTTT CASSISGSRTDTQYF TRBV6-1 TRBD2 TRBJ2-3 15 -
TGCGCCAGCAGCCGGCCGGACATCCCCGACCAGTTCTTC CASSRPDIPDQFF TRBV5-1 - TRBJ2-1 13 once
TGTGCCAGCATCCCAGGGGTTTCCGGGGAGCTGTTTTTT CASIPGVSGELFF TRBV7-8 - TRBJ2-2 13 -
TGTGCCAGCAGCTTTACAGGGGTCTCTGAAGCTTTCTTT CASSFTGVSEAFF TRBV7-8 TRBD1 TRBJ1-1 13 -
TGTGCCAGCAGTGAAGGGCTTGGACTCACCCTAGAGACCCAGTACTTC CASSEGLGLTLETQYF TRBV2 - TRBJ2-5 16 few
TGTGCCAGCAGCCGGGACACGAACACCGGGGAGCTGTTTTTT CASSRDTNTGELFF TRBV11-3 - TRBJ2-2 14 -
TGTGCCAGCAGTGAATCCGGGACAGGGATCGATGAGCAGTTCTTC CASSESGTGIDEQFF TRBV28 TRBD1 TRBJ2-1 15 -